The source of this TCR beta chain is a study of glioma-infiltrating T cells after dendritic cell vaccination. Germline lookup yields CDR1 SGHRS and CDR2 YFSETQ. The CDR3 runs to 14 residues. Trimming removed 1 base from V and 2 bases from J, with 9 bases in between. The primer mix had 60 V beta and 13 J beta primers. Repertoires were generated with immunoSEQ multiplex PCR, while TCRdb's copy carries only in-frame clones and drops some. Here the sample spans around 100,000 clones, roughly 79% being singletons. This clone was detected once. Other DNA sequences within the sample encode an identical CDR3. Sample: blood, taken before dendritic cell vaccination. V usage is TRBV5-1 and J usage is TRBJ1-1, with a weak D call TRBD1 (5 bases). The clonotype was recovered from a human donor with glioblastoma. CDR3 DNA sequence: TGCGCCAGCAGCTTGAGCCAGGGCAACACTGAAGCTTTCTTT. Protein sequence: CASSLSQGNTEAFF.